This T cell receptor (beta chain) came from a study of long-term antiretroviral therapy in people with HIV. Survey-level immunoSEQ v3.0 assays were run. The method was immunoSEQ multiplex PCR; TCRdb's version includes in-frame clones alone and lacks a portion of them. The top ten clones hold around 3% of a sample with 20,000 to 25,000 clones, about 89% of them seen once. Germline V CDR1 and CDR2: SGHVS, FQNEAQ. This CDR3 is 15 amino acids long. Trimming shortened V by 4 bases and J by 1 base, and 13 bases separated the two germline ends. The specimen was unsorted PBMCs, collected just under 2.7 years after starting antiretroviral therapy. The V and J genes are TRBV7-8 and TRBJ1-1; the D gene is possibly TRBD1 (5 bases). This TCR came from a woman between 45 and 60 years old with HIV. In DNA, the CDR3 is TGTGCCAGCAGCTCCCCGGCCGGGGCGAACACTGAAGCTTTCTTT. Residues: CASSSPAGANTEAFF.